A single T cell receptor beta chain is shown here with its context. This specimen comes from a study of blood T cell repertoires in COVID-19. About the study: Sources were T cells, B-cell-depleted T cells, or PBMCs; the material itself was cDNA or gDNA.

This table comes from immunoSEQ multiplex PCR, and its TCRdb copy is limited to in-frame clones, with some not included. The sample includes 150,000 to 200,000 clones, more than 90% of them seen just once. The junction had 2 bases not matched to a gene; V was cut back by 4 bases and J by 7 bases. The germline V gene encodes CDR1 SGHRS and CDR2 YFSETQ. This CDR3 has 12 residues. The rearrangement joins TRBV5-1 to TRBJ2-1, with TRBD2 matching 7 bases. The sequencing sample was made of peripheral blood. The TCR sequence derives from a man between 60 and 75 years old with active or convalescent COVID-19. The CDR3 here is CASSTGGNEQFF. The CDR3 nucleotides read TGCGCCAGCAGCACCGGGGGGAATGAGCAGTTCTTC.